The 27 T cell receptor beta chains given below trace back to one sample, sequenced in a study of T cell responses to AZD1222 COVID-19 vaccine. Produced via immunoSEQ multiplex PCR; TCRdb's table is partial and in-frame only. The table includes some 81,000 clones, about 93% detected once. The sequenced sample was peripheral blood, obtained 28 days after the second AZD1222 dose. Receptors originate from an adult who received the AZD1222 COVID-19 vaccine.

The chain uses TRBV19 and TRBJ1-6; D is perhaps TRBD1 (5 bases). CDR1 is LNHDA, CDR2 SQIVND, per germline (reference sequence). V was cut by 3 bases and J by 8 bases, with 8 bases left in between. The CDR3 sequence is 13 residues long. This CDR3 is CASSIAGHSPLHF. CDR3 sequence (DNA): TGTGCCAGTAGTATTGCAGGGCATTCACCCCTCCACTTT.

The chain joins TRBV4-1 to TRBJ2-1; D may be TRBD2 (5 bases). Germline CDR1 is MGHRA and CDR2 is YSYEKL. The CDR3 has 17 amino acids. Trimming shortened V by 2 bases and J by 5 bases, and 19 bases separated the two germline ends. The DNA for the CDR3 is TGCGCCAGCAGCCAAACCACTAGTCTCAGAATCAACAATGAGCAGTTCTTC. Translating it yields CASSQTTSLRINNEQFF.

This sequence joins TRBV20-1 and TRBJ1-5, with unresolved D. Trimming took off 3 bases at V and 0 bases at J, with 6 bases between the two ends. This CDR3 is 13 amino acids long. Germline-derived CDR1 and CDR2 are DFQATT and SNEGSKA (reference sequence). CDR3: CSASQYSNQPQHF. DNA for the CDR3: TGCAGTGCTAGTCAATATAGCAATCAGCCCCAGCATTTT.

The chain couples TRBV30 to TRBJ2-1; tentatively, D is TRBD2 (6 bases). The germline V gene has CDR1 GTSNPN and CDR2 SVGIG (reference sequence). CDR3 length equals 11 residues. Trimming left V 2 bases short and J 8 bases short, with 7 bases between. This CDR3 reads CAWSRRDEQFF. CDR3 coding DNA: TGTGCCTGGAGTAGGAGGGATGAGCAGTTCTTC.

The table lists this clone with a few counts. The chain is built from TRBV28 and TRBJ2-5; a possible D gene is TRBD2 (5 bases). V was trimmed by 7 bases and J by 5 bases, leaving 14 bases between them. The CDR3 sequence is 13 residues long. CDR1 and CDR2 (germline): MDHEN, SYDVKM. In nucleotides, the CDR3 is TGTGCCAGCACTCGGCCGGGGTGGGAGACCCAGTACTTC. Its translation: CASTRPGWETQYF.

The rearrangement joins TRBV6-1 to TRBJ1-5, with D possibly TRBD1 on 6 matching bases. V lost 2 bases to trimming and J lost 4 bases, with 18 bases between them. Germline V CDR1 and CDR2: MNHNS, SASEGT. This CDR3 spans 17 amino acids. CDR3 bases: TGTGCCAGCAGTGAATTAGGGGGGCGCGGAAAAAATCAGCCCCAGCATTTT. It encodes CASSELGGRGKNQPQHF.

The chain combines TRBV11-2 with TRBJ1-6; 10 positions match TRBD1. The CDR3 is made up of 16 amino acids. Germline CDR1 is SGHAT and CDR2 is FQNNGV. V lost 1 base, J lost 9 bases, and 6 bases stayed unmatched. The CDR3 spells CASSLGIGTGVSPLHF. Written as DNA, the CDR3 is TGTGCCAGCAGCTTAGGGATCGGGACAGGGGTTTCACCCCTCCACTTT.

The chain is built from TRBV6-6 and TRBJ2-7, with 9 bases fitting TRBD1. The CDR3 has 15 residues. V shed 4 bases, J shed 3 bases, and the junction held 7 bases outside the gene matches. CDR1 MNHNY and CDR2 SVGAGI come from the germline V gene (reference sequence). This chain's CDR3 is CASSLGTGHRYEQYF. The CDR3 DNA follows: TGTGCCAGCAGTTTAGGGACAGGGCATCGCTACGAGCAGTACTTC.

This chain links TRBV2 with TRBJ1-2, with 9 nucleotides matching TRBD1. V shed 6 bases and J 4 bases; nucleotides not matched to a gene: 9. The CDR3 sequence is 15 residues long. Germline lookup yields CDR1 SNHLY and CDR2 FYNNEI. This CDR3 reads CASSAQGAKGYGYTF. The DNA of the CDR3 is TGTGCCAGCAGCGCACAGGGGGCGAAAGGCTATGGCTACACCTTC.

The chain links TRBV5-4 to TRBJ1-1; a possible D gene is TRBD1 (5 bases). Germline CDR1 is SGHNT and CDR2 is YYREEE (reference sequence). V shed 4 bases and J shed 2 bases, with 15 bases lying between them. CDR3 length equals 15 residues. The CDR3, as DNA: TGTGCCAGCAGCCCGGGGGGGGACTCTAACACTGAAGCTTTCTTT. Encoded protein: CASSPGGDSNTEAFF.

The chain recombines TRBV2 with TRBJ1-5; D is ambiguous. Germline CDR1 reads SNHLY; CDR2 reads FYNNEI. CDR3 length equals 15 residues. Trimming cost V 0 bases and J 1 base, with 7 bases left between them. The CDR3, as DNA: TGTGCCAGCAGTGAAGCGTGGGGAAGCAATCAGCCCCAGCATTTT. This encodes CASSEAWGSNQPQHF.

The chain carries TRBV30 and TRBJ1-5, with TRBD1 as a possible D gene (6 bases). The V and J ends lost 1 base and 6 bases respectively, with 10 bases between them. CDR3 length: 13 amino acids. CDR1 GTSNPN and CDR2 SVGIG come from the germline V gene (reference sequence). The CDR3 nucleotides are TGTGCCTGGAGTGCAGGGGCAGGTCAGCCCCAGCATTTT. Amino acids: CAWSAGAGQPQHF.

CDR3 protein: CTSSQDGGTRLGYEQYF. Here the CDR3 DNA reads TGCACCAGCAGCCAAGATGGTGGGACTAGGTTAGGCTACGAGCAGTACTTC. V is TRBV1 and J is TRBJ2-7; the table's D call TRBD2 went unverified against the DNA. TRBV1 is designated a pseudogene. This CDR3 spans 17 amino acids.

The V and J genes are TRBV12-3 or TRBV12-4 and TRBJ1-2, with no clear D. V gave up 2 bases and J gave up 0 bases, with 4 bases separating them. CDR3 size: 13 residues. CDR3 bases: TGTGCCAGCAGTTTAATTGCTAACTATGGCTACACCTTC. Its protein product is CASSLIANYGYTF.

The chain employs TRBV5-8 and TRBJ2-7, with D possibly being TRBD1 or TRBD2 (5 bases each). Trimming removed 0 bases at V and 2 bases at J, with 9 bases between. The CDR3 consists of 14 residues. Germline loops: CDR1 SGHTS, CDR2 YDEGEE. CDR3 in amino acids: CASSLEGTPYEQYF. The CDR3 DNA follows: TGTGCCAGCAGCTTGGAAGGGACCCCCTACGAGCAGTACTTC.

The CDR3 is CASTRTGAANTGELFF. CDR3 nucleotide sequence: TGCGCCAGCACCCGGACAGGCGCCGCGAACACCGGGGAGCTGTTTTTT. The chain uses TRBV5-1 and TRBJ2-2, with 7 positions matching TRBD1. This CDR3 is 16 amino acids long. Germline values: CDR1 SGHRS, CDR2 YFSETQ. V dropped 6 bases and J dropped 0; count of bases not matched to a gene: 8. The full variable domain, its missing parts supplied by reference TRBV5-1 and TRBJ2-2, is KAGVTQTPRYLIKTRGQQVTLSCSPISGHRSVSWYQQTPGQGLQFLFEYFSETQRNKGNFPGRFSGRQFSNSRSEMNVSTLELGDSALYLCASTRTGAANTGELFFGEGSRLTVL.

The V gene is TRBV12-3 or TRBV12-4, the J gene TRBJ2-2; D remains unclear. The CDR3 spans 13 residues. V dropped 4 bases and J dropped 7 bases, with 10 bases sitting between them. The CDR3 sequence: CASSSRGIGELFF. In DNA form, the CDR3 reads TGTGCCAGCAGTTCCCGCGGTATCGGGGAGCTGTTTTTT.

This rearrangement joins TRBV7-9 to TRBJ1-2; D remains ambiguous. The germline V and J ends were trimmed by 1 base and 0 bases, with 9 bases remaining between them. Germline CDR1 SEHNR, CDR2 FQNEAQ (reference sequence). The CDR3 loop spans 15 amino acids. The CDR3 nucleotides read TGTGCCAGCAGCTTAGAACGGAATGCTAACTATGGCTACACCTTC. It yields the protein CASSLERNANYGYTF.

V usage is TRBV30 and J usage is TRBJ1-2; D is unresolved. CDR1 GTSNPN and CDR2 SVGIG come from the germline V gene (reference sequence). The CDR3 extends over 13 amino acids. Trimming removed 2 bases from V and 2 bases from J, with 9 bases in between. The CDR3: CAWSIRENYGYTF. The DNA for the CDR3 is TGTGCCTGGAGTATCCGGGAGAACTATGGCTACACCTTC. Looking up the rest from reference TRBV30 and TRBJ1-2 gives the full variable domain: SQTIHQWPATLVQPVGSPLSLECTVEGTSNPNLYWYRQAAGRGLQLLFYSVGIGQISSEVPQNLSASRPQDRQFILSSKKLLLSDSGFYLCAWSIRENYGYTFGSGTRLTVV.

This clone is a singleton in its sample. This sequence joins TRBV6-6 and TRBJ1-6, with 10 bases that match TRBD1. The CDR3 runs to 17 residues. Germline V gene data show CDR1 as MNHNY and CDR2 as SVGAGI (reference sequence). V lost 5 bases to trimming and J lost 4 bases; unmatched junction nucleotides: 8. This CDR3 is CASSRGTGASYNSPLHF. The CDR3, as DNA: TGTGCCAGCAGTCGCGGGACAGGGGCTAGTTATAATTCACCCCTCCACTTT.

Only one count was recorded for this clone. In DNA form, the CDR3 reads TGTGCCAGCAGAATAGCGGGCACCGGGGAGCTGTTTTTT. Translated, it gives CASRIAGTGELFF. J is TRBJ2-2 and V is TRBV7-8; 7 bases are shared with TRBD2. The CDR3 has 13 residues. V lost 6 bases to trimming and J lost 4 bases; unmatched junction nucleotides: 2. Germline lookup yields CDR1 SGHVS and CDR2 FQNEAQ.

The J gene is TRBJ1-5, the V gene TRBV19; D call uncertain. Germline V gene lookup returns CDR1 LNHDA and CDR2 SQIVND (reference sequence). V lost 10 bases to trimming and J lost 4 bases, with 11 bases between them. The CDR3 is 12 residues long. The CDR3 DNA sequence: TGTGCCACCCGGGGTCCAAATCAGCCCCAGCATTTT. It specifies CATRGPNQPQHF.

This chain links TRBV18 with TRBJ1-2, with 12 bases that match TRBD1. The germline V gene has CDR1 KGHSH and CDR2 LQKENI. The CDR3 runs 17 residues. Trimming removed 3 bases from V and 8 bases from J; junction bases left unmatched: 13. CDR3 amino acids: CASSPGTGGRGSIGYTF. The CDR3 DNA is TGTGCCAGCTCACCCGGGACAGGGGGCCGCGGTAGCATCGGCTACACCTTC.

V and J are TRBV6-1 and TRBJ1-1; 7 nucleotides align to TRBD1. The CDR3 runs 15 residues. With V trimmed by 1 base and J by 6 bases, 8 bases remained unmatched. CDR1 and CDR2 from the germline V gene are MNHNS and SASEGT. The CDR3 region is CASSEVGQADSEAFF. The DNA of the CDR3 is TGTGCCAGCAGTGAAGTTGGACAGGCCGACTCTGAAGCTTTCTTT.

This clone was observed a handful of times. This chain joins TRBV4-1 and TRBJ1-2, with 7 bases that match TRBD1. Germline V gene sequence: CDR1 MGHRA, CDR2 YSYEKL. The J segment lost 5 bases and the V segment lost 4 bases, leaving 4 bases of the junction unmatched. The CDR3 runs to 13 residues. The chain's CDR3 is CASSRDRDYGYTF. The CDR3 nucleotides read TGCGCCAGCAGCCGTGACAGGGATTATGGCTACACCTTC.

The gene calls are TRBV5-1 and TRBJ2-3; D is undetermined. This CDR3 has 14 residues. Germline assignment: CDR1 SGHRS and CDR2 YFSETQ. V gave up 0 bases and J gave up 4 bases, with 9 bases separating them. The CDR3 region is CASSLGERSDTQYF. The CDR3 DNA sequence: TGCGCCAGCAGCTTGGGAGAGCGTTCAGATACGCAGTATTTT.

This clone was counted once. This sample includes further DNA sequences coding for the same CDR3. This chain joins TRBV6-6 and TRBJ2-3; a weak D match, TRBD1 (5 bases). CDR1 and CDR2 (germline): MNHNY, SVGAGI (reference sequence). V was trimmed by 5 bases and J by 2 bases, leaving 20 bases between them. CDR3 length: 17 amino acids. The DNA for the CDR3 is TGTGCCAGCAGTCCCCGTGGAACAGGTGGGCCCACAGATACGCAGTATTTT. This gives the protein CASSPRGTGGPTDTQYF.